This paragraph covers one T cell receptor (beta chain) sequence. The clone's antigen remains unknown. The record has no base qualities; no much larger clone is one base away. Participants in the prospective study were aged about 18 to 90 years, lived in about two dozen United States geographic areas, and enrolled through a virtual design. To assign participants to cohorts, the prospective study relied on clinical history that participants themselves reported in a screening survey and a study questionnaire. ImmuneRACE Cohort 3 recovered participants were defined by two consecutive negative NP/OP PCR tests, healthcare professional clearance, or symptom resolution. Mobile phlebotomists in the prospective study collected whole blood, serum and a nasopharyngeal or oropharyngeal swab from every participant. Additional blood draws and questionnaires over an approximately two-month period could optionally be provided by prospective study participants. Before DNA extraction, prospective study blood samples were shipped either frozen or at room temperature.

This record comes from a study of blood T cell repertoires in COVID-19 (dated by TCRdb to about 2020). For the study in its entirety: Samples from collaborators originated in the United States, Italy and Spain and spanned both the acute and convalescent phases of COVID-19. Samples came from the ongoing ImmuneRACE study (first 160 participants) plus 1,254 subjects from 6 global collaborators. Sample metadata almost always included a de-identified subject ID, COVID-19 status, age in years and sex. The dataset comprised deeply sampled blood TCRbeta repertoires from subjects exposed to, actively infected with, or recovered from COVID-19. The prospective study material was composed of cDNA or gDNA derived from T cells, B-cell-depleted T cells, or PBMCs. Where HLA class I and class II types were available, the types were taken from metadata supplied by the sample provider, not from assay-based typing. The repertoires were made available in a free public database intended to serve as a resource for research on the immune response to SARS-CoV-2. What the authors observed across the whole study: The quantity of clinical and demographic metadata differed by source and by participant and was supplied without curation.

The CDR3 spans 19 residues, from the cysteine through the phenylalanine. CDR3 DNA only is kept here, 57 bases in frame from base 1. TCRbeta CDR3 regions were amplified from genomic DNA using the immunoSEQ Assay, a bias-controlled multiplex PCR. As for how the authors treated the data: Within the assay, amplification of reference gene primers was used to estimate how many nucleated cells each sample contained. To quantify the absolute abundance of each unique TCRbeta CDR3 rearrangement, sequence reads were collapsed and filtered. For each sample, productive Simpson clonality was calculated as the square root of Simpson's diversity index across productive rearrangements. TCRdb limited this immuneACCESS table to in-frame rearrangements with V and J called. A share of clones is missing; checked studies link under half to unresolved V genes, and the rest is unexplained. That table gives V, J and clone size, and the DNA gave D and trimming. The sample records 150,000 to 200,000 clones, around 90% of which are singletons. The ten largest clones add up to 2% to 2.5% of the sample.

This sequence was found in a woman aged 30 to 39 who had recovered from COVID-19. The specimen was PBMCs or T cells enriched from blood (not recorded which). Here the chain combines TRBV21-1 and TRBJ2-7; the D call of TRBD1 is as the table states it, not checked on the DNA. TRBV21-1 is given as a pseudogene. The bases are TGTGCCAGCAGCTTTTCGGACAGGGGCCTCCCCCGACGAACCTACGAGCAGTACTTC. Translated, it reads CASSFSDRGLPRRTYEQYF.